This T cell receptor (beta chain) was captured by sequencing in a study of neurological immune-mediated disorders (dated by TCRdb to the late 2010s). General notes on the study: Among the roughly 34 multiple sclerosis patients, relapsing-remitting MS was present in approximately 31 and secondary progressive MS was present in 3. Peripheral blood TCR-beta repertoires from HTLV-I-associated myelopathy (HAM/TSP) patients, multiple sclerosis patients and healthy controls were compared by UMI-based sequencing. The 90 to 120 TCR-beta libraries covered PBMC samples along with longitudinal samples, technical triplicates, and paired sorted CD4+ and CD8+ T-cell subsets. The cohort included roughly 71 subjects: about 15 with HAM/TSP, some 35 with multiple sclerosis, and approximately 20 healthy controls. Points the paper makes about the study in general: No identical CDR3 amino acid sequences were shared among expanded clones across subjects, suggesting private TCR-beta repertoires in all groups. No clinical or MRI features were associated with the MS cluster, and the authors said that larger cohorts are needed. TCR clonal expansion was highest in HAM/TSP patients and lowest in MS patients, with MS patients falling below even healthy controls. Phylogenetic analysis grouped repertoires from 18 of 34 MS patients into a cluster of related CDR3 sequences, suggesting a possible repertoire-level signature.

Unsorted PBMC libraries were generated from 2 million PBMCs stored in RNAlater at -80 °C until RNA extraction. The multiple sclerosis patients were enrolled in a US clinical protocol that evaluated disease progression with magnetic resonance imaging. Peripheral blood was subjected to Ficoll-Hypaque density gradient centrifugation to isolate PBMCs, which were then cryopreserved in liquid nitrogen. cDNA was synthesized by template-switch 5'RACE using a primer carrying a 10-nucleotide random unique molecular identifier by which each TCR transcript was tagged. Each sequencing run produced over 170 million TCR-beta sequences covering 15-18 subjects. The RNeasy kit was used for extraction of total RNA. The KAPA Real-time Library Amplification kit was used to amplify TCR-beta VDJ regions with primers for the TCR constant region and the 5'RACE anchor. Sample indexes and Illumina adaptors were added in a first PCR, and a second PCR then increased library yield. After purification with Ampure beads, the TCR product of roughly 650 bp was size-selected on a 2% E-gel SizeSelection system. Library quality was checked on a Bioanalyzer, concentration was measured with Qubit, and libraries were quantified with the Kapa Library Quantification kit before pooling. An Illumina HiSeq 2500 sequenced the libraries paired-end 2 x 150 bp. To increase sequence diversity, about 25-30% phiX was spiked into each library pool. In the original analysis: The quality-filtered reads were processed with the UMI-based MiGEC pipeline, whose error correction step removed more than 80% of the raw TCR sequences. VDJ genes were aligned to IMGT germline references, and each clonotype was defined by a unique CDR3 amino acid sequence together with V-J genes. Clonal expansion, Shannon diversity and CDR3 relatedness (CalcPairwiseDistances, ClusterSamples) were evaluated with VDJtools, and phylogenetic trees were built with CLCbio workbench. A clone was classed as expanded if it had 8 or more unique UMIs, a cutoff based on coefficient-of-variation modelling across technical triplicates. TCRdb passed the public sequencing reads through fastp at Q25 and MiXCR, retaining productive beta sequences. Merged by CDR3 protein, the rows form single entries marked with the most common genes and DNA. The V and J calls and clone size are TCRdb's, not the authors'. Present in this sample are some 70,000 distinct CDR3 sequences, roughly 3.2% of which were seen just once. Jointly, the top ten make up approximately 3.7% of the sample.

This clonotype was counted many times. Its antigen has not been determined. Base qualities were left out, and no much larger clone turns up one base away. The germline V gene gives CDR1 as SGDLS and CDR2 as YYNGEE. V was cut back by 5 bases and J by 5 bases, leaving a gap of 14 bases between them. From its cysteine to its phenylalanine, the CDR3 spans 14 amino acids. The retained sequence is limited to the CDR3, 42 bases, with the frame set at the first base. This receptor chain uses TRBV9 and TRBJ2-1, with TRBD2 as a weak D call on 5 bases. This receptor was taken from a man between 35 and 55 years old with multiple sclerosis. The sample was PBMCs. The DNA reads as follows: TGTGCCAGCAGTGTTGGCGGACTCGACAATGAGCAGTTCTTC. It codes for CASSVGGLDNEQFF.